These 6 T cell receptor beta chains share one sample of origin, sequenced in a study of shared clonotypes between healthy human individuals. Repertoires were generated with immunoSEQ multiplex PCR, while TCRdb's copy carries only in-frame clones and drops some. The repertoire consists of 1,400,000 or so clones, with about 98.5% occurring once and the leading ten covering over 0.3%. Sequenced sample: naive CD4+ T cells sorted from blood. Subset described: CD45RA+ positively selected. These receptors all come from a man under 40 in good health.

The CDR3 bases are TGCGCCAGCAGCCAAGTATGGCACCTAAAGCGGTCCTACGAGCAGTACTTC. Amino acids: CASSQVWHLKRSYEQYF. The rearrangement uses TRBV4-1 and TRBJ2-7, with D possibly TRBD2 on 5 matching bases. The length of the CDR3 is 17 residues. Germline CDR1 is MGHRA and CDR2 is YSYEKL. V was shortened by 1 base and J by 1 base, with 17 bases between the two germline ends.

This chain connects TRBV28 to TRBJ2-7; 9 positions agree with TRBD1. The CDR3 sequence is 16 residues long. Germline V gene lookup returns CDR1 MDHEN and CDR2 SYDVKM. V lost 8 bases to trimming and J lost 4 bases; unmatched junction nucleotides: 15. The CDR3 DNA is TGTGCCAGCCCCCCAGGCGGACAGGGGAGTTCTTACGAGCAGTACTTC. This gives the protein CASPPGGQGSSYEQYF.

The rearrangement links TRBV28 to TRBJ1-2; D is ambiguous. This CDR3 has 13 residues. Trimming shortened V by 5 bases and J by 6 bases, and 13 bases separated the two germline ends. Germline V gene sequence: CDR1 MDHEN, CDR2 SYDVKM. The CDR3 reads CASSPSQDNGYTF. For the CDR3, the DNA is TGTGCCAGCAGTCCCTCCCAGGATAATGGCTACACCTTC.

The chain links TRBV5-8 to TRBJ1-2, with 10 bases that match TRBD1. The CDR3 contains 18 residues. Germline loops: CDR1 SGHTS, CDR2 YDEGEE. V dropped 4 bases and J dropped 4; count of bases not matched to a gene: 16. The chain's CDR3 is CASSPDRDRGWLGYGYTF. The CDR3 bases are TGTGCCAGCAGCCCAGACCGGGACAGGGGTTGGTTAGGCTATGGCTACACCTTC. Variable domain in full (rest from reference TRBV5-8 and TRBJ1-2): EAGVTQSPTHLIKTRGQQATLRCSPISGHTSVYWYQQALGLGLQFLLWYDEGEERNRGNFPPRFSGRQFPNYSSELNVNALELEDSALYLCASSPDRDRGWLGYGYTFGSGTRLTVV.

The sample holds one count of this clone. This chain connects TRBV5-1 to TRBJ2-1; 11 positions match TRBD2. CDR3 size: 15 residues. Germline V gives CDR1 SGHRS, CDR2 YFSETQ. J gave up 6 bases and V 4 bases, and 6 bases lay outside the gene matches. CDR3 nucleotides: TGCGCCAGCAGCCCGGGACTAGCGGTAGGCAATGAGCAGTTCTTC. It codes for CASSPGLAVGNEQFF.

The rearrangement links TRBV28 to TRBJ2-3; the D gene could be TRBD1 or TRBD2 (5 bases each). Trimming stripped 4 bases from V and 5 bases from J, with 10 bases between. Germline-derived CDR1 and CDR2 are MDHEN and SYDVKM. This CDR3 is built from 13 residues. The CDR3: CASSSRGVDTQYF. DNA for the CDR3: TGTGCCAGCAGTTCCCGAGGGGTAGATACGCAGTATTTT.